This T cell receptor (beta chain) is drawn from a study of cytomegalovirus exposure and HLA in healthy donors. Regarding this clone: The antigen remains unidentified.

General observations from the study: Earlier analysis yielded a pattern in which most TCR beta V segments were productive about 87% or about 30% of the time. Later analysis identified 15,000 to 20,000 TCR beta sequences associated with HLA alleles, using a false discovery rate threshold of 0.05.

PCR amplification relied on 60 Vbeta primers (plus 13 Jbeta primers). TCRdb's copy holds only in-frame clones and misses some; the assay was immunoSEQ multiplex PCR. This table has 90,000 to 95,000 clones, roughly 80% appearing once. CDR1 is SGHDT and CDR2 is YYEEEE in the germline V gene. V was cut by 1 base and J by 1 base, with 14 bases left in between. The CDR3 extends over 16 amino acids. Sequencing was done on a sample of PBMCs. V usage is TRBV5-6 and J usage is TRBJ2-5, with D uncertain. This TCR derives from a girl aged 2 to 9 in good health and CMV-seropositive. The CDR3 coding sequence is TGTGCCAGCAGCTTGTTCACAGCCGAATCCCAAGAGACCCAGTACTTC. Translation gives CASSLFTAESQETQYF.